This T cell receptor (beta chain) was captured by sequencing in a study of T cell responses to AZD1222 COVID-19 vaccine. Notes on the study in general: Among those given AZD1222, only six were seropositive at baseline. It should be noted that donors were predominantly white British and more often female, and clonal diversity was possibly underestimated.

This table comes from immunoSEQ multiplex PCR, and its TCRdb copy is limited to in-frame clones, with some not included. The data show over 75,000 clones, roughly 89% seen once. The V and J ends lost 3 bases and 0 bases respectively, with 2 bases between them. Per the germline V gene, CDR1 is MRHNA and CDR2 is SNTAGT. This CDR3 region has 13 residues. This clone was seen more than once but under ten times. Its target is unknown. The sample here was peripheral blood, taken on day 0 of AZD1222 vaccination. The source is an adult in good health. The rearrangement joins TRBV6-4 to TRBJ2-2, with D unclear. The CDR3 region is CASSETNTGELFF. The CDR3 DNA is TGTGCCAGCAGTGAAACGAACACCGGGGAGCTGTTTTTT.